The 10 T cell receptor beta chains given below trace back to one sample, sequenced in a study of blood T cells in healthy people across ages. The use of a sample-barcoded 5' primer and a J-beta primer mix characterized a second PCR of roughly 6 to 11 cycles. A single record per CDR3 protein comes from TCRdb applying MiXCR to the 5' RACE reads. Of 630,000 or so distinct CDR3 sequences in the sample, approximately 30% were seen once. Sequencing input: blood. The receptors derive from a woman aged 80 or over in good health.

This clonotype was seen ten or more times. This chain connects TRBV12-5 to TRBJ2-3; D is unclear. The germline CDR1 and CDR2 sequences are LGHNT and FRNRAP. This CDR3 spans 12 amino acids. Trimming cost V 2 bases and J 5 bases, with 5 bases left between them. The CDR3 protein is CASGLSRDTQYF. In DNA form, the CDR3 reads TGTGCTAGTGGTTTGTCTAGAGATACGCAGTATTTT.

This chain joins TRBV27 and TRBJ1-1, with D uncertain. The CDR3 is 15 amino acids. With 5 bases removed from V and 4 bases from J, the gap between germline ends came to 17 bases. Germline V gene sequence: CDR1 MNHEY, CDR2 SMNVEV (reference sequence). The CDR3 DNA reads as TGTGCCAGCAGTCCCACGAGCGGAGTAGGCACTGAAGCTTTCTTT. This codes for CASSPTSGVGTEAFF.

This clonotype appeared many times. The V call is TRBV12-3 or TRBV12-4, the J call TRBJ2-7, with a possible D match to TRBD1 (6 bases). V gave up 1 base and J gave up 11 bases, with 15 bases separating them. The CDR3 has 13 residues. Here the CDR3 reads CASSLVLQGSKYF. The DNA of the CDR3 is TGTGCCAGCAGTTTAGTTTTACAGGGTAGTAAGTACTTC.

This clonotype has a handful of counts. CDR3 in amino acids: CASSLVGEEKLFF. The DNA for the CDR3 is TGTGCCAGCAGCTTGGTGGGGGAAGAAAAACTGTTTTTT. This rearrangement joins TRBV5-4 to TRBJ1-4, with a weak D call TRBD1 (5 bases). The CDR3 covers 13 residues. The V gene's germline CDR1 is SGHNT and CDR2 YYREEE (reference sequence). Trimming removed 0 bases at V and 8 bases at J, with 8 bases between.

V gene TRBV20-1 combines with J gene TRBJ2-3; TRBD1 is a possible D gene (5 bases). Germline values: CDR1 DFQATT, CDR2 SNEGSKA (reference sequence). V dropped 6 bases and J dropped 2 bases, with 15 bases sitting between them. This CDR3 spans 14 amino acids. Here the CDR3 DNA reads TGCAGTGCCTCAGGGTCCCCTTACACAGATACGCAGTATTTT. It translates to CSASGSPYTDTQYF.

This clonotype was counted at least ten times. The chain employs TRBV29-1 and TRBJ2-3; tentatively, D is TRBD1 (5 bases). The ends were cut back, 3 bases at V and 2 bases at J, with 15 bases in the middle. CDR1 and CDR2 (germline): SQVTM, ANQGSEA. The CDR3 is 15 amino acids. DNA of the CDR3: TGCAGCGTTGACCGAGCAGGGTTTCACACAGATACGCAGTATTTT. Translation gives CSVDRAGFHTDTQYF.

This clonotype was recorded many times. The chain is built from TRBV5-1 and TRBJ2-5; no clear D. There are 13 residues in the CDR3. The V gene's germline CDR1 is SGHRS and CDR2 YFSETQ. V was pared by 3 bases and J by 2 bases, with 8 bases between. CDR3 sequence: CASSYLGQETQYF. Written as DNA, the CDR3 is TGCGCCAGCAGCTACTTGGGGCAAGAGACCCAGTACTTC.

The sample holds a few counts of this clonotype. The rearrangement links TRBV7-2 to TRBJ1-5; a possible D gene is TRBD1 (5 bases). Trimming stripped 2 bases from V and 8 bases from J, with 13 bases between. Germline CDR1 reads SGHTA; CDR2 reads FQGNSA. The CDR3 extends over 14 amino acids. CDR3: CASSLTGVAEPQHF. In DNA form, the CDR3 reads TGTGCCAGCAGCTTAACGGGGGTCGCGGAGCCCCAGCATTTT.

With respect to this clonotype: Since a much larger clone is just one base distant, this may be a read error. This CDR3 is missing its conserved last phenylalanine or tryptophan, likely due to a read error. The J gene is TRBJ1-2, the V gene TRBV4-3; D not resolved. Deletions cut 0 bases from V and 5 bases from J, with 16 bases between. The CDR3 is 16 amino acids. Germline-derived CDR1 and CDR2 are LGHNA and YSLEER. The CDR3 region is CASSQELARTWYGYTV. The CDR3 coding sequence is TGCGCCAGCAGCCAAGAACTCGCTCGGACGTGGTATGGCTACACCGTC.

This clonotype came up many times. CDR3 loop: CASSTSGGGAYNEQFF. The CDR3, as DNA: TGTGCCAGCAGCACCTCGGGCGGGGGGGCCTACAATGAGCAGTTCTTC. The rearrangement uses TRBV7-9 and TRBJ2-1, with TRBD2 identical over 9 bases. Germline-derived CDR1 and CDR2 are SEHNR and FQNEAQ (reference sequence). The CDR3 covers 16 residues. V dropped 5 bases and J dropped 2; count of bases not matched to a gene: 7.